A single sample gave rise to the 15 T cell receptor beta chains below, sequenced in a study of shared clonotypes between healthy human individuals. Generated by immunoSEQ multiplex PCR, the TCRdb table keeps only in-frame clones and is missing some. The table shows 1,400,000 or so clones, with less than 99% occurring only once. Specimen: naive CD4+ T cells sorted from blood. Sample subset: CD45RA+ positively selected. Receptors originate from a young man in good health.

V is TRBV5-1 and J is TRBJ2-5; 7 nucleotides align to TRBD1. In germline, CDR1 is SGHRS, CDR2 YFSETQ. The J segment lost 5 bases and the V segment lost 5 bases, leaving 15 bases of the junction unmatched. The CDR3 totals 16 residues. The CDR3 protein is CASRRTGDPLGETQYF. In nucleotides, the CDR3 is TGCGCCAGCAGACGGACAGGAGATCCCCTGGGGGAGACCCAGTACTTC.

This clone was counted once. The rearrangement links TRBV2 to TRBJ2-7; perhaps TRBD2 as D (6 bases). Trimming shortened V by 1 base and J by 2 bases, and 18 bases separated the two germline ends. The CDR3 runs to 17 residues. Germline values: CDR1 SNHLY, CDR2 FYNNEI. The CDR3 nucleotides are TGTGCCAGCAGTGAAGTGGGGTTGAGGACTATCACCTACGAGCAGTACTTC. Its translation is CASSEVGLRTITYEQYF.

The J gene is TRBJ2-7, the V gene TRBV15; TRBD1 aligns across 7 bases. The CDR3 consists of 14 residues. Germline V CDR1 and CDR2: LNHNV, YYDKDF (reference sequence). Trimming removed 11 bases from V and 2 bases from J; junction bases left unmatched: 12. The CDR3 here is CAHGQEVSPYEQYF. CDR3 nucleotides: TGTGCCCACGGACAGGAGGTCTCTCCCTACGAGCAGTACTTC. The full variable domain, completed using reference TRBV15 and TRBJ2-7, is DAMVIQNPRYQVTQFGKPVTLSCSQTLNHNVMYWYQQKSSQAPKLLFHYYDKDFNNEADTPDNFQSRRPNTSFCFLDIRSPGLGDTAMYLCAHGQEVSPYEQYFGPGTRLTVT.

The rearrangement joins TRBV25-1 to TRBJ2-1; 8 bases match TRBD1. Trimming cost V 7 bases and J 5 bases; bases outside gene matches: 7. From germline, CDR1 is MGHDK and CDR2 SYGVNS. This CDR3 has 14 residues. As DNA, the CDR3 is TGTGCCAGCACCTCGGACAGGGATCACAATGAGCAGTTCTTC. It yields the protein CASTSDRDHNEQFF.

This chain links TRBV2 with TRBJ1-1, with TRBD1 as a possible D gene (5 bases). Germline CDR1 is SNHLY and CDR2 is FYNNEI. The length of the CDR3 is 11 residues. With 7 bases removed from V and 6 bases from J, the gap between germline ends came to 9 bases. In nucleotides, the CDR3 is TGTGCCAGCACGGGGGACGCTGAAGCTTTCTTT. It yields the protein CASTGDAEAFF.

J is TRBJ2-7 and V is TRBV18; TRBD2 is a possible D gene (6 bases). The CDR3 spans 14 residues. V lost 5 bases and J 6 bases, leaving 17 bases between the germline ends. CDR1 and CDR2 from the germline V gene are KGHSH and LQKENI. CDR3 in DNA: TGTGCCAGCTCATATGGGGGAGGAGCTTCCGAGCAGTACTTC. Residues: CASSYGGGASEQYF.

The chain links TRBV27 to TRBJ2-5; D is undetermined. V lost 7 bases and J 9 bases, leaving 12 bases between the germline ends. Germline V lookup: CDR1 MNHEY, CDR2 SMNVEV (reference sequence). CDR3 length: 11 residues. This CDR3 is CASIPPPAQYF. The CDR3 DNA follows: TGTGCCAGCATCCCCCCTCCGGCCCAGTACTTC.

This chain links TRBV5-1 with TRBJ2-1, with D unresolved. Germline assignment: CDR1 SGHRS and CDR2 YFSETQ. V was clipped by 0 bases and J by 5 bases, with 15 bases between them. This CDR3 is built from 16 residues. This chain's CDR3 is CASSLALVAENNEQFF. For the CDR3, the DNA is TGCGCCAGCAGCTTGGCCCTAGTAGCAGAGAACAATGAGCAGTTCTTC.

The CDR3 protein is CASSYSLAIGDDTQYF. CDR3 nucleotides: TGTGCCAGCAGTTACTCTCTAGCGATAGGTGATGATACGCAGTATTTT. This sequence joins TRBV6-5 and TRBJ2-3, with a possible D match to TRBD2 (6 bases). The V end was cut by 0 bases, the J end by 6 bases, with 16 bases between. This CDR3 has 16 amino acids. Germline loops: CDR1 MNHEY, CDR2 SVGAGI.

This CDR3 reads CASSFPQVSGANVLTF. CDR3 DNA: TGTGCCAGCAGTTTCCCGCAAGTCTCTGGGGCCAACGTCCTGACTTTC. The chain couples TRBV28 to TRBJ2-6; the D is unclear. Trimming cost V 3 bases and J 0 bases, with 9 bases left between them. CDR1 and CDR2 from the germline V gene are MDHEN and SYDVKM. This CDR3 has 16 residues.

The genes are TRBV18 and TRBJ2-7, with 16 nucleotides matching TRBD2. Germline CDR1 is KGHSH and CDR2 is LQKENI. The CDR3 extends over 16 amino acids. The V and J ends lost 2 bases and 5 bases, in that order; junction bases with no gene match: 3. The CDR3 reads CASSPAGTSGRDEQYF. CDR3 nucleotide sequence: TGTGCCAGCTCACCAGCCGGGACTAGCGGGAGGGACGAGCAGTACTTC.

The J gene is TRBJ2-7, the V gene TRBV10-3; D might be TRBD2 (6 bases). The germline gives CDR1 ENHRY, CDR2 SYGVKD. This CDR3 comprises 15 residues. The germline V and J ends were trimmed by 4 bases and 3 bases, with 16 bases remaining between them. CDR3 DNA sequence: TGTGCCATCAGTGCCGGTGGGGGACTTAGCTACGAGCAGTACTTC. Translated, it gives CAISAGGGLSYEQYF.

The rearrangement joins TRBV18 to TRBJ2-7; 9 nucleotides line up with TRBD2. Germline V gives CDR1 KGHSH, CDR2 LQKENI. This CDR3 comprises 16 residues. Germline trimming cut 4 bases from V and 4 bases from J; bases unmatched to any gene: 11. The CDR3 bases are TGTGCCAGCTCACTTGGTAGCGGGAGTTCATTTTACGAGCAGTACTTC. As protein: CASSLGSGSSFYEQYF.

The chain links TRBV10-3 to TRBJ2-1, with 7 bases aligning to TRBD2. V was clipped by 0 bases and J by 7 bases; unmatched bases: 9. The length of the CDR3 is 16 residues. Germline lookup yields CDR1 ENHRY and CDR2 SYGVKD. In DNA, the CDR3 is TGTGCCATCAGTGAGTCGGCGGGAGTGGGTCTTAATGAGCAGTTCTTC. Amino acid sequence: CAISESAGVGLNEQFF.

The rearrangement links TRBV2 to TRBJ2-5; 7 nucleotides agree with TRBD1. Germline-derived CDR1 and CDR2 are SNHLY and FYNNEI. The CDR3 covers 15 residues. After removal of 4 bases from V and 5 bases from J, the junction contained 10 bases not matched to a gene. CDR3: CASSGADRVRETQYF. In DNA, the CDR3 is TGTGCCAGCAGTGGGGCCGACAGGGTTAGGGAGACCCAGTACTTC.